This T cell receptor (beta chain) came from a study of OX40 agonist ivuxolimab in advanced cancers. About the research overall: Intravenous ivuxolimab at 0.01 to 10 mg/kg was given to patients every 2 weeks.

Method: immunoSEQ multiplex PCR; TCRdb's copy keeps in-frame clones and lacks some. The data contain 90,000 to 130,000 clones, around 93% of them singletons. V was cut by 6 bases and J by 5 bases, with 17 bases left in between. Germline V gives CDR1 SGHNT, CDR2 YENEEA. The CDR3 spans 16 residues. The TCR comes from an adult with an advanced solid tumor such as melanoma, head and neck, liver or kidney cancer. The specimen was CD4+ or CD8+ T cells sorted from blood, collected in a trial of the OX40 agonist ivuxolimab. The chain joins TRBV11-3 to TRBJ1-6; the D is unclear. CDR3 DNA: TGTGCCAGCAGTCGTCTAGGCGGGGTCGATAATTCACCCCTCCACTTT. Translation gives CASSRLGGVDNSPLHF.